The sequence of this T cell receptor beta chain was determined in a study of T cell responses to AZD1222 COVID-19 vaccine. Profiled with immunoSEQ multiplex PCR; TCRdb holds only in-frame clones, not every one. This sample yields around 120,000 clones, of which approximately 90% are seen a single time; roughly 8.4% belongs to the top ten. The CDR3 length is 13 residues. Trimming cost V 2 bases and J 11 bases, with 15 bases left between them. From germline, CDR1 is SEHNR and CDR2 FQNEAQ (reference sequence). This TCR derives from an adult in good health. The sample here was peripheral blood, taken on day 0 of AZD1222 vaccination. The chain combines TRBV7-9 with TRBJ1-1; D ambiguous. CDR3 sequence (DNA): TGTGCCAGCAGCTTAATCTTGGGCCTCGGCGCTTTCTTT. It yields the protein CASSLILGLGAFF.